The 5 T cell receptor beta chains in this list originate from one sample, sequenced in a study of shared clonotypes between healthy human individuals. The assay was immunoSEQ multiplex PCR, and TCRdb's table has in-frame clones only and misses some. Altogether 2 million to 2.5 million clones are present, around 95% being singletons, with the ten largest covering roughly 0.13%. Sequencing was carried out using naive CD4+ T cells sorted from blood. The sample's subset: CD45RA+ positively selected. The receptors were sampled from a young man in good health.

The V call is TRBV7-2, the J call TRBJ2-7, with a possible D match to TRBD2 (6 bases). Trimming shortened V by 3 bases and J by 4 bases, and 22 bases separated the two germline ends. The CDR3 is 17 residues long. CDR1 is SGHTA and CDR2 is FQGNSA in the germline V gene. In DNA, the CDR3 is TGTGCCAGCAGCTTCCCCTCGGGCTTCGGGAGCACGTACGAGCAGTACTTC. It is translated as CASSFPSGFGSTYEQYF.

The genes are TRBV27 and TRBJ2-7; TRBD1 aligns across 8 bases. Germline lookup yields CDR1 MNHEY and CDR2 SMNVEV (reference sequence). The CDR3 runs to 14 residues. V shed 5 bases, J shed 3 bases, and the junction held 6 bases outside the gene matches. CDR3 coding DNA: TGTGCCAGCAGTCGAGGCAGGGGGCTCTACGAGCAGTACTTC. Amino acids: CASSRGRGLYEQYF.

This clone was observed a handful of times. The sample has other DNA sequences that encode this CDR3 too. The V and J genes are TRBV5-1 and TRBJ1-2; unclear D gene. The CDR3 covers 11 residues. Between the trimmed V and J ends, which lost 0 bases and 7 bases, there was a span of 4 bases. Germline assignment: CDR1 SGHRS and CDR2 YFSETQ. The CDR3 DNA is TGCGCCAGCAGCTTGGAGGGTGGCTACACCTTC. The encoded protein is CASSLEGGYTF.

On this clone: The same CDR3 also results from other DNA sequences found in this sample. The rearrangement uses TRBV5-1 and TRBJ1-2; 10 bases fit TRBD1. V lost 4 bases, J lost 5 bases, and 2 bases stayed unmatched. The CDR3 consists of 13 residues. CDR1 and CDR2 from the germline V gene are SGHRS and YFSETQ. DNA of the CDR3: TGCGCCAGCAGCCCGGGACAGGGGTATGGCTACACCTTC. Amino acids: CASSPGQGYGYTF.

The chain uses TRBV12-5 and TRBJ2-1; possibly TRBD1 for D (6 bases). V lost 6 bases and J lost 8, with 17 bases in between. Germline CDR1 LGHNT, CDR2 FRNRAP. The CDR3 is made up of 14 amino acids. The CDR3 DNA is TGTGCTAGTGGACCGAACTACAGGGCCGATGAGCAGTTCTTC. Protein: CASGPNYRADEQFF. The full variable domain, with the rest looked up from reference TRBV12-5 and TRBJ2-1, is DARVTQTPRHKVTEMGQEVTMRCQPILGHNTVFWYRQTMMQGLELLAYFRNRAPLDDSGMPKDRFSAEMPDATLATLKIQPSEPRDSAVYFCASGPNYRADEQFFGPGTRLTVL.